These 16 T cell receptor beta chains originate from one sample sequenced in a study of blood T cell repertoires in COVID-19. The data were produced by immunoSEQ multiplex PCR, yet TCRdb's version contains in-frame clones alone and is incomplete. Found here are 300,000 to 350,000 clones, less than 90% of them singletons; the top ten hold more than 0.8%. The material sequenced was PBMCs or T cells enriched from blood (not recorded which). The receptors stem from a woman in her twenties or thirties who had recovered from COVID-19.

This sequence joins TRBV10-3 and TRBJ2-2, with TRBD1 matching 8 bases. The V gene end was trimmed by 10 bases and the J gene end by 4 bases; junction bases not matched to a gene: 5. The CDR3 has 13 residues. Germline V gene lookup returns CDR1 ENHRY and CDR2 SYGVKD. This CDR3 reads CATGQGGTGELFF. The CDR3 DNA follows: TGTGCCACCGGACAGGGTGGCACCGGGGAGCTGTTTTTT.

V and J are TRBV30 and TRBJ1-4; D call uncertain. Trimming removed 2 bases from V and 0 bases from J, with 13 bases in between. This CDR3 has 16 amino acids. Germline V gene lookup returns CDR1 GTSNPN and CDR2 SVGIG (reference sequence). CDR3 sequence: CAWSQFRETTNEKLFF. CDR3 sequence (DNA): TGTGCCTGGAGTCAATTTAGAGAGACAACTAATGAAAAACTGTTTTTT.

The CDR3: CASSPLAGDNQPQHF. The CDR3, as DNA: TGTGCCAGCTCACCTCTGGCAGGGGACAATCAGCCCCAGCATTTT. This rearrangement joins TRBV18 to TRBJ1-5; D perhaps matches TRBD1 (6 bases). Looked up from germline, CDR1 is KGHSH and CDR2 is LQKENI. Trimming stripped 3 bases from V and 3 bases from J, with 12 bases between. The CDR3 is 15 residues long.

The CDR3 region has the DNA TGTGCCAGCAGGGACAGGGGTAATTCACCCCTCCACTTT. It is translated as CASRDRGNSPLHF. This rearrangement joins TRBV6-5 to TRBJ1-6, with TRBD1 matching over 9 bases. The CDR3 has 13 residues. The ends lost 6 bases at V and 6 bases at J; junction bases unmatched: 0. Germline V lookup: CDR1 MNHEY, CDR2 SVGAGI.

The chain combines TRBV5-4 with TRBJ1-1; possibly TRBD1 for D (5 bases). Trimming took off 4 bases at V and 1 base at J, with 8 bases between the two ends. Germline CDR1 and CDR2: SGHNT and YYREEE (reference sequence). The CDR3 is 13 amino acids. The CDR3 DNA sequence: TGTGCCAGCAGCCGCGGGGGGAACACTGAAGCTTTCTTT. Translated: CASSRGGNTEAFF.

For this clone: The same CDR3 is also encoded by other DNA sequences in this sample. The chain links TRBV19 to TRBJ2-1; 10 bases fit TRBD2. CDR1 is LNHDA, CDR2 SQIVND, per germline (reference sequence). Trimming at V came to 6 bases and at J to 1 base, leaving 6 bases not matched to a gene. The CDR3 is made up of 16 amino acids. CDR3 bases: TGTGCCAGTAGCAAGTTAGCGGGGGGTTCCTACAATGAGCAGTTCTTC. Translation: CASSKLAGGSYNEQFF.

The chain uses TRBV27 and TRBJ1-5, with TRBD1 as a possible D gene (5 bases). The CDR3 loop spans 16 amino acids. Germline V gene lookup returns CDR1 MNHEY and CDR2 SMNVEV (reference sequence). V was cut by 1 base and J by 3 bases, with 13 bases left in between. CDR3 sequence (DNA): TGTGCCAGCAGTTTATGGGGGGGAGCCGACAATCAGCCCCAGCATTTT. It encodes CASSLWGGADNQPQHF.

V and J are TRBV2 and TRBJ2-7; 7 bases align to TRBD2. The CDR3 has 14 amino acids. The J segment lost 1 base and the V segment lost 6 bases, leaving 6 bases of the junction unmatched. The V gene's germline CDR1 is SNHLY and CDR2 FYNNEI. CDR3 sequence (DNA): TGTGCCAGCAGGGGCTTAGCGGGTTCCTACGAGCAGTACTTC. Protein sequence: CASRGLAGSYEQYF.

The chain carries TRBV12-3 or TRBV12-4 and TRBJ2-2; TRBD2 might be the D (5 bases). Trimming stripped 10 bases from V and 3 bases from J, with 9 bases between. This CDR3 is 12 amino acids long. The CDR3 protein is CAILRDTGELFF. In DNA, the CDR3 is TGTGCCATCTTGCGGGACACCGGGGAGCTGTTTTTT.

This chain joins TRBV27 and TRBJ2-7; TRBD1 matches 8 bases. V shed 6 bases, J shed 6 bases, and the junction held 19 bases outside the gene matches. The CDR3 extends over 17 amino acids. The germline V gene encodes CDR1 MNHEY and CDR2 SMNVEV (reference sequence). The CDR3 coding sequence is TGTGCCAGCAGCTACTTAGACTTCAGGGGGCGAGCTGGCGAGCAGTACTTC. Translation: CASSYLDFRGRAGEQYF.

The sample holds a few counts of this clone. The chain is built from TRBV7-2 and TRBJ1-5; D perhaps matches TRBD1 (5 bases). The V gene lost 1 base and the J gene lost 4 bases, with 11 bases spanning the gap. CDR1 SGHTA and CDR2 FQGNSA come from the germline V gene. CDR3 length equals 15 residues. CDR3 residues: CASSLERQNNQPQHF. CDR3 bases: TGTGCCAGCAGCTTAGAACGACAGAATAATCAGCCCCAGCATTTT.

The sample holds a few counts of this clone. CDR3: CASSQTGKYTGELFF. The CDR3 DNA reads TGCGCCAGCAGCCAGACAGGGAAATACACCGGGGAGCTGTTTTTT. The rearrangement joins TRBV5-1 to TRBJ2-2; 7 bases are shared with TRBD1. V lost 4 bases, J lost 3 bases, and 6 bases stayed unmatched. The germline V gene encodes CDR1 SGHRS and CDR2 YFSETQ. CDR3 length: 15 amino acids.

The V gene is TRBV7-2, the J gene TRBJ1-1, with 8 bases matching TRBD1. The CDR3 loop spans 16 amino acids. CDR1 is SGHTA, CDR2 FQGNSA, per germline. Losses at the gene ends were 0 bases for V and 3 bases for J; bases not matched to a gene: 6. CDR3 bases: TGTGCCAGCAGCTTAGCCTGGACAGGGAGACACACTGAAGCTTTCTTT. This sequence encodes CASSLAWTGRHTEAFF.

This clone was counted a single time. The chain links TRBV4-2 to TRBJ2-3; 14 bases line up with TRBD2. V gave up 4 bases and J gave up 2 bases; unmatched junction bases: 14. CDR1 and CDR2 (germline): LGHNA, YNFKEQ. The CDR3 covers 20 residues. The chain's CDR3 is CASSLALIPGLAGDTDTQYF. The CDR3 region has the DNA TGTGCCAGCAGCCTCGCGCTAATACCGGGACTAGCGGGGGACACAGATACGCAGTATTTT.

The rearrangement links TRBV5-3 to TRBJ1-6; perhaps TRBD1 as D (5 bases). TRBV5-3 is annotated as an ORF whose role is uncertain. Trimming stripped 4 bases from V and 0 bases from J, with 14 bases between. The CDR3 contains 17 residues. The CDR3 coding sequence is TGTGCCAGAAGCGACCTCATCGGGGGCTCCTATAATTCACCCCTCCACTTT. Amino acid sequence: CARSDLIGGSYNSPLHF.

The V and J genes are TRBV7-9 and TRBJ1-3, with D uncertain. V lost 5 bases and J lost 6, with 20 bases in between. The CDR3 spans 16 residues. Germline assignment: CDR1 SEHNR and CDR2 FQNEAQ (reference sequence). The CDR3 loop reads CASSPPREGSVNTIYF. The CDR3, as DNA: TGTGCCAGCAGCCCACCCCGGGAAGGGAGCGTAAACACCATATATTTT.